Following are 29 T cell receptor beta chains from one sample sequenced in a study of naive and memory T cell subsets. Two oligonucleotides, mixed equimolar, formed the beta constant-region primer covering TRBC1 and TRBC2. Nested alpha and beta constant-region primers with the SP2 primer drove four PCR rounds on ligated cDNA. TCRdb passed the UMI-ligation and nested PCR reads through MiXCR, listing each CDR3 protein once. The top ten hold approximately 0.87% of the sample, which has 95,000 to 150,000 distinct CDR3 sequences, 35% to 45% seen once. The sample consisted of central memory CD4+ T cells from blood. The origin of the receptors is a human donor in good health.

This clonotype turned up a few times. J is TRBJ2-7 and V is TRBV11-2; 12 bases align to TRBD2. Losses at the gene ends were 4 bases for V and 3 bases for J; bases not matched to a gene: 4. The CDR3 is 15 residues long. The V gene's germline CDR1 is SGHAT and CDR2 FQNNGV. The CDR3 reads CASSYRLAGVYEQYF. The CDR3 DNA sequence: TGTGCCAGCAGCTACCGACTAGCGGGAGTCTACGAGCAGTACTTC.

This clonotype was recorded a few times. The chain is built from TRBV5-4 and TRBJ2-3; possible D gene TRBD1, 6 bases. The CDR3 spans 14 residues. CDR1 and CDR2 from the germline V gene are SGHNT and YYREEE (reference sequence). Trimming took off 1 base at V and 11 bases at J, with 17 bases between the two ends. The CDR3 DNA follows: TGTGCCAGCAGCTTGACTTTTAGACAGGAGAAGCAGTATTTT. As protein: CASSLTFRQEKQYF.

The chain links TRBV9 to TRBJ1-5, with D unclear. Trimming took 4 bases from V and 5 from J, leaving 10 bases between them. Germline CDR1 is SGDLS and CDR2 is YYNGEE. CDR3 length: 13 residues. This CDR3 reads CASSLFEDQPQHF. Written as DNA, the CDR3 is TGTGCCAGCAGCTTGTTCGAGGATCAGCCCCAGCATTTT. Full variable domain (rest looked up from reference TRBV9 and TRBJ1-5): DSGVTQTPKHLITATGQRVTLRCSPRSGDLSVYWYQQSLDQGLQFLIQYYNGEERAKGNILERFSAQQFPDLHSELNLSSLELGDSALYFCASSLFEDQPQHFGDGTRLSIL.

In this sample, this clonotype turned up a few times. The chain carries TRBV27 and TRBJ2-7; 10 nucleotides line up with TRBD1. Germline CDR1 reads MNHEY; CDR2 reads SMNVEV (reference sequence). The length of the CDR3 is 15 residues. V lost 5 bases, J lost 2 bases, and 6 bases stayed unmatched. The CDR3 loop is CASSLRQGATYEQYF. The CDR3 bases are TGTGCCAGCAGTCTTCGACAGGGGGCCACCTACGAGCAGTACTTC.

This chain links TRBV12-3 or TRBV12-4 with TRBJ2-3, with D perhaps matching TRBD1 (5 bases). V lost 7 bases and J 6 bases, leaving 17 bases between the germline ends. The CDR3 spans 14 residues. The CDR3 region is CASTAPRADDTQYF. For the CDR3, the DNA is TGTGCCAGCACCGCCCCCAGGGCTGATGATACGCAGTATTTT.

CDR3 sequence reads: CASRRLQGETQYF. The DNA of the CDR3 is TGTGCCAGCAGGAGACTCCAGGGGGAGACCCAGTACTTC. This chain joins TRBV6-5 and TRBJ2-5; weak D call: TRBD1 (6 bases). Trimming left V 6 bases short and J 5 bases short, with 13 bases between. Germline CDR1 MNHEY, CDR2 SVGAGI. CDR3 length: 13 residues.

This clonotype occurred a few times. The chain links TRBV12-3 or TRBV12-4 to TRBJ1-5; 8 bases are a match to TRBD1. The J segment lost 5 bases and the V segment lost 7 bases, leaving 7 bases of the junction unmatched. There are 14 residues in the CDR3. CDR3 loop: CASTRDRRHQPQHF. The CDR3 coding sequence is TGTGCCAGCACAAGGGACAGGAGACATCAGCCCCAGCATTTT.

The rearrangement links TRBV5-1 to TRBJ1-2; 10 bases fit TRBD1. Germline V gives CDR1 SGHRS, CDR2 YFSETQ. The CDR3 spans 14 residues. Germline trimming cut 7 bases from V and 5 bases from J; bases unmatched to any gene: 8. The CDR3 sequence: CASGPGQGRYGYTF. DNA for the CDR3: TGCGCCAGCGGTCCGGGACAGGGGCGATATGGCTACACCTTC.

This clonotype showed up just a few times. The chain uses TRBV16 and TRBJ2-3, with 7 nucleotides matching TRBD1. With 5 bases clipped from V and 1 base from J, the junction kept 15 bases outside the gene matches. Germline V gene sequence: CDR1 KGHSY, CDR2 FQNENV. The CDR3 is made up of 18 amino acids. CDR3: CASSTVGTDNGGTDTQYF. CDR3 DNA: TGTGCCAGCAGCACTGTTGGGACAGACAATGGGGGCACAGATACGCAGTATTTT.

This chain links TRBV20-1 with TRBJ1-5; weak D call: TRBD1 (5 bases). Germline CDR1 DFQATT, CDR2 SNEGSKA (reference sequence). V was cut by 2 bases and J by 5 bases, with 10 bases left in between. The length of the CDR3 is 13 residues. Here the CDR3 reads CSARTREHQPQHF. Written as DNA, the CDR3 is TGCAGTGCTAGAACCAGGGAGCATCAGCCCCAGCATTTT.

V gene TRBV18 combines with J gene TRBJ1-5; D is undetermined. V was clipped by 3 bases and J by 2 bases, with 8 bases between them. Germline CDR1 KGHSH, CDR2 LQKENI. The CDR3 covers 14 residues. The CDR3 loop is CASSPVSGNQPQHF. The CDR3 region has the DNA TGTGCCAGCTCACCCGTCAGTGGCAATCAGCCCCAGCATTTT.

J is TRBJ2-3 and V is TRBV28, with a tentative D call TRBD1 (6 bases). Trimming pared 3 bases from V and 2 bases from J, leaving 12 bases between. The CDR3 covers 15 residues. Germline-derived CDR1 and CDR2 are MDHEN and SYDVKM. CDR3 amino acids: CASSFPVGATDTQYF. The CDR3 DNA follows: TGTGCCAGCAGTTTCCCCGTGGGGGCCACAGATACGCAGTATTTT.

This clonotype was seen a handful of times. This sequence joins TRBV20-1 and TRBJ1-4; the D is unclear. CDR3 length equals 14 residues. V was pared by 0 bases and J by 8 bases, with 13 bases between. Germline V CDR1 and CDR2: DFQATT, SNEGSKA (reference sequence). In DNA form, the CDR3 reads TGCAGTGCTAGAGAATGGGGTGTAAGCGAAAAACTGTTTTTT. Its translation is CSAREWGVSEKLFF.

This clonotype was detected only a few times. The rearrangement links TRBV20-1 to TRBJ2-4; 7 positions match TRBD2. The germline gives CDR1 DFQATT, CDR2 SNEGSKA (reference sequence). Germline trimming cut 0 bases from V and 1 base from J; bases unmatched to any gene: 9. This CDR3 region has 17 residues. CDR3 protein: CSARDRGRGSAKNIQYF. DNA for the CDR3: TGCAGTGCTAGAGATAGGGGTCGCGGGAGTGCCAAAAACATTCAGTACTTC.

CDR3 protein: CASSSPGQHRRGEAFF. The CDR3 DNA reads as TGTGCCAGCAGTTCTCCGGGACAGCACCGCAGGGGGGAAGCTTTCTTT. The gene calls are TRBV7-2 and TRBJ1-1; TRBD1 matches 7 bases. Germline V gives CDR1 SGHTA, CDR2 FQGNSA. With 6 bases clipped from V and 8 bases from J, the junction kept 18 bases outside the gene matches. The CDR3 sequence is 16 residues long.

Written as DNA, the CDR3 is TGCAGTGCTCCCGACAGGGTAAGCAATCAGCCCCAGCATTTT. Translation gives CSAPDRVSNQPQHF. This chain links TRBV20-1 with TRBJ1-5, with 7 bases aligning to TRBD1. Looked up from germline, CDR1 is DFQATT and CDR2 is SNEGSKA (reference sequence). Trimming at V came to 5 bases and at J to 1 base, leaving 5 bases not matched to a gene. This CDR3 is 14 amino acids long.

Written as DNA, the CDR3 is TGTGCCACCAGCAGGGCACCCGGGGCTAGCGGGAGGGCCGGTTCCTACAATGAGCAGTTCTTC. Its protein product is CATSRAPGASGRAGSYNEQFF. V usage is TRBV15 and J usage is TRBJ2-1, with TRBD2 identical over 12 bases. Germline assignment: CDR1 LNHNV and CDR2 YYDKDF (reference sequence). The CDR3 contains 21 residues. J gave up 1 base and V 3 bases, and 16 bases lay outside the gene matches.

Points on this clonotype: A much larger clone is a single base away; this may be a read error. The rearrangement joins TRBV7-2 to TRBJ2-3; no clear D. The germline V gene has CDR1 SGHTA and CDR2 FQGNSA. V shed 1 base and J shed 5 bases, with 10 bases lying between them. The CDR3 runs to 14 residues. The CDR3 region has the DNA TGTGCCAGCAGCTTAGATTTAGGCGAAGATACGCAGTATTTT. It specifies CASSLDLGEDTQYF.

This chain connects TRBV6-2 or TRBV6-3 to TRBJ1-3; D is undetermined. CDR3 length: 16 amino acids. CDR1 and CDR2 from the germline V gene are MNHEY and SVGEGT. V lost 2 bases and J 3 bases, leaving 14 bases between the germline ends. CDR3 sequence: CASSYAPKGGGNTIYF. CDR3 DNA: TGTGCCAGCAGTTACGCGCCCAAGGGAGGTGGAAACACCATATATTTT.

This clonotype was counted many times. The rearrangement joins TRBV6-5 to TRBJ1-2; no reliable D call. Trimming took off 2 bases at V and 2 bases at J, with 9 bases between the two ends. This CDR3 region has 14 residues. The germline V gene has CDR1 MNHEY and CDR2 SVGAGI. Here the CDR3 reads CASSYERKNYGYTF. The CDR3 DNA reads TGTGCCAGCAGTTACGAACGCAAGAACTATGGCTACACCTTC.

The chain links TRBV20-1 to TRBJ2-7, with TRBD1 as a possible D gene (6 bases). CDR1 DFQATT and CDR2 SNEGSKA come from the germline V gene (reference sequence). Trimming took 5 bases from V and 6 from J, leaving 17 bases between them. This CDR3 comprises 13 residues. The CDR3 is CSACSTGNVEQYF. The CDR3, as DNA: TGCAGTGCTTGCTCCACAGGGAATGTCGAGCAGTACTTC.

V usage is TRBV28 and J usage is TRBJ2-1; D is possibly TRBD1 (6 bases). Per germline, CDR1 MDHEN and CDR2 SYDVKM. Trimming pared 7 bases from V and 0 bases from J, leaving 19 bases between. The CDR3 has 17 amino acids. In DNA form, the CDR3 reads TGTGCCAGCAAAATATCCCTGGCAGGGGCCTCCTACAATGAGCAGTTCTTC. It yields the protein CASKISLAGASYNEQFF.

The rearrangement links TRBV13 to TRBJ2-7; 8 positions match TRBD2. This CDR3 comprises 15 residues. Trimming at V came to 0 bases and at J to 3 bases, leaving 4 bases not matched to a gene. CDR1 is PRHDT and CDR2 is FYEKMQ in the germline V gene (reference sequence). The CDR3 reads CASSLGFSGNYEQYF. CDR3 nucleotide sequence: TGTGCCAGCAGCTTAGGTTTTAGCGGGAACTACGAGCAGTACTTC.

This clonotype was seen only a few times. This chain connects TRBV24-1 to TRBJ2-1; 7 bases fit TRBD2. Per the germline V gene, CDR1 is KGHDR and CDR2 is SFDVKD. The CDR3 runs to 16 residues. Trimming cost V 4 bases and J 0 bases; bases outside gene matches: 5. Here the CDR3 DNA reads TGTGCCACCAGTGACCCAAGCGGGAACTCCTACAATGAGCAGTTCTTC. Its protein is CATSDPSGNSYNEQFF.

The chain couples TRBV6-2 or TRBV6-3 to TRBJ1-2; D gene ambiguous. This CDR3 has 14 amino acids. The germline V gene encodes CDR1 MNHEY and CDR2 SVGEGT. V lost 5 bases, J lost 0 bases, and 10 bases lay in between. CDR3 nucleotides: TGTGCCAGCAGTCATCCACCAGCTAACTATGGCTACACCTTC. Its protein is CASSHPPANYGYTF.

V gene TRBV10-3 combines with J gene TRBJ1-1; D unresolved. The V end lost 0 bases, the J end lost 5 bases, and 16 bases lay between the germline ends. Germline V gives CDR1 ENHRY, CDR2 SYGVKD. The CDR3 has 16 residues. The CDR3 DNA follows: TGTGCCATCAGTGAGTCTAGTTGGAAGGAGAGGACTGAAGCTTTCTTT. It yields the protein CAISESSWKERTEAFF.

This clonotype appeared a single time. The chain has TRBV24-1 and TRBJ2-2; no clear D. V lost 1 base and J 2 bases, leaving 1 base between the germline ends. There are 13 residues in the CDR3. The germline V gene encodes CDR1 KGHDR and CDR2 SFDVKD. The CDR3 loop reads CATSDFNTGELFF. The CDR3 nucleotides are TGTGCCACCAGTGATTTCAACACCGGGGAGCTGTTTTTT.

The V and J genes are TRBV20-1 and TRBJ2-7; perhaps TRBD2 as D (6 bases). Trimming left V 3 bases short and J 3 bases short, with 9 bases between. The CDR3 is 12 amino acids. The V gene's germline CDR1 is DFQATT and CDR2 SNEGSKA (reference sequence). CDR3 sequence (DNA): TGCAGTGCTAGCGGGAGTTTCTACGAGCAGTACTTC. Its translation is CSASGSFYEQYF.

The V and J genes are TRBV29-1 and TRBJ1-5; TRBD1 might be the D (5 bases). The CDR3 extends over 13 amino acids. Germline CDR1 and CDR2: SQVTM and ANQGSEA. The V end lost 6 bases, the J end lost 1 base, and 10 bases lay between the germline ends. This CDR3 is CSVMGDSNQPQHF. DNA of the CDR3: TGCAGCGTCATGGGGGACAGCAATCAGCCCCAGCATTTT.